A single T cell receptor (beta chain) is shown here with its context. The germline CDR1 and CDR2 sequences are SGHTA and FQGTGA. This CDR3 is built from 16 residues. V was pared by 2 bases and J by 3 bases, with 9 bases of the junction left unmatched. These data originate in a study of neoadjuvant anti-PD-1 for oral cavity cancer. The time point: after neoadjuvant nivolumab, at surgical resection. Clones were read by immunoSEQ multiplex PCR, and TCRdb kept only the in-frame ones, dropping some. The data contain over 7,000 clones, approximately 70% of them singletons. The rearrangement uses TRBV7-3 and TRBJ2-5, with 7 positions matching TRBD2. Here the sequenced sample was PBMCs, taken after nivolumab (anti-PD-1) treatment. The clonotype comes from a person aged 40 to 85 with oral cavity squamous cell carcinoma. CDR3 nucleotide sequence: TGTGCCAGCAGCTTAGCTCCCCCGGGGGGAGAAGAGACCCAGTACTTC. It specifies CASSLAPPGGEETQYF.